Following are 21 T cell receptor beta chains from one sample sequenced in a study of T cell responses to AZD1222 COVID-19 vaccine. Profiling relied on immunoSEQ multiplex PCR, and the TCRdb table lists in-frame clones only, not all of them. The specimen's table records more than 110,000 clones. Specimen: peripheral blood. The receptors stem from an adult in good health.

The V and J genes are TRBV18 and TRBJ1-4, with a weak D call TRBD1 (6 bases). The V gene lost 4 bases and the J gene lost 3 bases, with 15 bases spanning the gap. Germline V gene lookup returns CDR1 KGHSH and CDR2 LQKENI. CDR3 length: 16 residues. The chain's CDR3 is CASSQNQGPSNEKLFF. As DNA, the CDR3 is TGTGCCAGCTCACAAAATCAGGGGCCATCTAATGAAAAACTGTTTTTT.

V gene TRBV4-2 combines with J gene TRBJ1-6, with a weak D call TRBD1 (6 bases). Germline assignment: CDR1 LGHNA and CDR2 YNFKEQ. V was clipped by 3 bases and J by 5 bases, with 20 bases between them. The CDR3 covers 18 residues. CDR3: CASSQDIHRVTDNSPLHF. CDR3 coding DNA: TGTGCCAGCAGCCAGGACATCCACAGGGTCACTGATAATTCACCCCTCCACTTT.

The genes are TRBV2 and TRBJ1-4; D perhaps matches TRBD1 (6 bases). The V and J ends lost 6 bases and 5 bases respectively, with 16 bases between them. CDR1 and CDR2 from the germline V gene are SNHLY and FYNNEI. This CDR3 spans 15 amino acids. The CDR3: CASSPSRGANEKLFF. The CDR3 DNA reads TGTGCCAGCAGCCCCAGTAGGGGGGCGAATGAAAAACTGTTTTTT.

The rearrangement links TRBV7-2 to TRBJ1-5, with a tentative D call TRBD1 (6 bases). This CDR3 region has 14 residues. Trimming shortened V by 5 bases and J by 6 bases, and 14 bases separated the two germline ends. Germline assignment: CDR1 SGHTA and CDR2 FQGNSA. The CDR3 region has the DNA TGTGCCAGCAGCAAAACAGGGCTCGGTCAGCCCCAGCATTTT. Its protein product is CASSKTGLGQPQHF. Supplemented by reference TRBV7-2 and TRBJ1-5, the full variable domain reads GAGVSQSPSNKVTEKGKDVELRCDPISGHTALYWYRQSLGQGLEFLIYFQGNSAPDKSGLPSDRFSAERTGGSVSTLTIQRTQQEDSAVYLCASSKTGLGQPQHFGDGTRLSIL.

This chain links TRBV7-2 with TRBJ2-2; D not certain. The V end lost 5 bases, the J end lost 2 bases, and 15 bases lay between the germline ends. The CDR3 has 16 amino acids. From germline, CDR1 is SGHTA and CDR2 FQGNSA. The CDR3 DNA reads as TGTGCCAGCAGCCCGACGCCCGCACTAAACACCGGGGAGCTGTTTTTT. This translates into CASSPTPALNTGELFF.

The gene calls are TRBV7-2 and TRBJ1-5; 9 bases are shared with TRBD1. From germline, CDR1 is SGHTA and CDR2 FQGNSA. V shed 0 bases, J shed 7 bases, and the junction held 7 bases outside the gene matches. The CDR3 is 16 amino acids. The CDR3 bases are TGTGCCAGCAGCTTAGCAGGGACAGGGTCCGGACAGCCCCAGCATTTT. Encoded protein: CASSLAGTGSGQPQHF.

The CDR3 DNA reads as TGTGCCAGCAGTTTAACAGATACGCAGTATTTT. Its translation is CASSLTDTQYF. The chain employs TRBV28 and TRBJ2-3; no definite D call. Trimming left V 2 bases short and J 3 bases short, with 0 bases between. CDR3 length: 11 residues. CDR1 is MDHEN, CDR2 SYDVKM, per germline.

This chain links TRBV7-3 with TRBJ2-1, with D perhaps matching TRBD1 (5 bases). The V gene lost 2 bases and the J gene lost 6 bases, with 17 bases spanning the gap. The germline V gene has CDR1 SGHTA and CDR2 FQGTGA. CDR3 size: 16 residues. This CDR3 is CASSLVGAASSNEQFF. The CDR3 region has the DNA TGTGCCAGCAGCTTAGTAGGGGCAGCTTCGAGCAATGAGCAGTTCTTC. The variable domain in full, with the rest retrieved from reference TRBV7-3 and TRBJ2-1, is GAGVSQTPSNKVTEKGKYVELRCDPISGHTALYWYRQSLGQGPEFLIYFQGTGAADDSGLPNDRFFAVRPEGSVSTLKIQRTERGDSAVYLCASSLVGAASSNEQFFGPGTRLTVL.

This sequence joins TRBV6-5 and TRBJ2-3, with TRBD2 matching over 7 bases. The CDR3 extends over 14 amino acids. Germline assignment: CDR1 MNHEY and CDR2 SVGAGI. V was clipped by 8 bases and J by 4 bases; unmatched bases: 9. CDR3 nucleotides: TGTGCCAGCGACGGCTCGGCGGGGGCAGATACGCAGTATTTT. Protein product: CASDGSAGADTQYF.

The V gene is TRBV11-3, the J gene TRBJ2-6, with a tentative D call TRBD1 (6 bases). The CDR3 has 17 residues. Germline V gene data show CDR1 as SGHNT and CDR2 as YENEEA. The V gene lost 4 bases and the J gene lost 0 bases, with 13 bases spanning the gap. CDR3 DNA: TGTGCCAGCAGCTCTCGGACAGCTAGCTCTGGGGCCAACGTCCTGACTTTC. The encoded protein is CASSSRTASSGANVLTF.

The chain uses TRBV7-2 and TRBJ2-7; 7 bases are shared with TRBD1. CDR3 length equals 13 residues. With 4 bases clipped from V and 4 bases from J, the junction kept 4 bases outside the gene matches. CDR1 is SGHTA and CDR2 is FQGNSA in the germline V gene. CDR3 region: CASSYRDSYEQYF. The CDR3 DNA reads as TGTGCCAGCAGCTACCGGGACAGTTACGAGCAGTACTTC.

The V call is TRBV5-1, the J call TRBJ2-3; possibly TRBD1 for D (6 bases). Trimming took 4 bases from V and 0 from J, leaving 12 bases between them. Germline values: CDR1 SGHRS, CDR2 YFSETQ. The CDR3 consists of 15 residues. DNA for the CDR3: TGCGCCAGCAGCCACCGGGACAAAAGCACAGATACGCAGTATTTT. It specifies CASSHRDKSTDTQYF.

DNA for the CDR3: TGTGCCAGCGACCATCAGGGGCGCCTGGATGGCTACACCTTC. This translates into CASDHQGRLDGYTF. This chain joins TRBV27 and TRBJ1-2; D is possibly TRBD1 (6 bases). The CDR3 totals 14 residues. V gave up 8 bases and J gave up 6 bases, with 19 bases separating them. Germline CDR1 is MNHEY and CDR2 is SMNVEV (reference sequence).

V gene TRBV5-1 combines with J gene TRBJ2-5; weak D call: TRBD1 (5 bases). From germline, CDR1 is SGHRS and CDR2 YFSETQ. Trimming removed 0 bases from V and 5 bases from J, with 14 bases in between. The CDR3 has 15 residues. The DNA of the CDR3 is TGCGCCAGCAGCTTGGGGGGCGTGCATAGTGAGACCCAGTACTTC. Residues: CASSLGGVHSETQYF.

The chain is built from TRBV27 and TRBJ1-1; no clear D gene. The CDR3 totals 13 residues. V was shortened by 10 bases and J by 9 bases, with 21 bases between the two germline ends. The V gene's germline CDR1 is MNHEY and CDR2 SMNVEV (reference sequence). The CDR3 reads CATLPLGPGKAFF. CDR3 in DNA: TGTGCCACCTTACCTTTAGGACCCGGAAAAGCTTTCTTT.

CDR3: CATSEAQDYRGDTQYF. The CDR3 DNA reads as TGTGCCACCAGTGAGGCACAGGACTACCGGGGAGATACGCAGTATTTT. The V call is TRBV24-1, the J call TRBJ2-3; possibly TRBD2 for D (6 bases). Trimming removed 4 bases from V and 5 bases from J, with 18 bases in between. Germline V gene data show CDR1 as KGHDR and CDR2 as SFDVKD. This CDR3 is built from 16 residues.

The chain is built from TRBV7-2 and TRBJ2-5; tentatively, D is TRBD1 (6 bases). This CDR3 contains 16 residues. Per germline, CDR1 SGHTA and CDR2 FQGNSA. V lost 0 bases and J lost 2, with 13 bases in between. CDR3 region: CASSLAGQGIQETQYF. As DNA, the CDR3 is TGTGCCAGCAGCTTAGCGGGACAAGGAATACAAGAGACCCAGTACTTC.

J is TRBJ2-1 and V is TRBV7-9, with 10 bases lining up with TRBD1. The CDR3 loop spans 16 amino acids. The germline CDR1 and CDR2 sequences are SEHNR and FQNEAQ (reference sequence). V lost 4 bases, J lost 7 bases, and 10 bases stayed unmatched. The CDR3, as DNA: TGTGCCAGCAGCTCCCAAGGACAGGGGGGCTTTAATGAGCAGTTCTTC. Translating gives CASSSQGQGGFNEQFF.

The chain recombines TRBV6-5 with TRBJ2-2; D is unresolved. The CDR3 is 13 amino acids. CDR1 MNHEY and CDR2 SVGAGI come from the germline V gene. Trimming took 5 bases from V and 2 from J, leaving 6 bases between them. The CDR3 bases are TGTGCCAGCAGTCCAGTAAACACCGGGGAGCTGTTTTTT. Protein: CASSPVNTGELFF.

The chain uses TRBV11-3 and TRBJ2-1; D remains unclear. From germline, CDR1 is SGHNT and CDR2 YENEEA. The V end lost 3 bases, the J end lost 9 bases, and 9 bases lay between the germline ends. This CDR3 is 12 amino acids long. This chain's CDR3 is CASSFGSFEQFF. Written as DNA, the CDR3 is TGTGCCAGCAGCTTCGGTTCATTTGAGCAGTTCTTC.

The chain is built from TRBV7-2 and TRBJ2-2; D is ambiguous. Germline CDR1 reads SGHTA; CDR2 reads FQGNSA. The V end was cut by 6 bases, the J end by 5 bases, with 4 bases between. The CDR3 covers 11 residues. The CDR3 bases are TGTGCCAGCAGGTTTACCGGGGAGCTGTTTTTT. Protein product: CASRFTGELFF.